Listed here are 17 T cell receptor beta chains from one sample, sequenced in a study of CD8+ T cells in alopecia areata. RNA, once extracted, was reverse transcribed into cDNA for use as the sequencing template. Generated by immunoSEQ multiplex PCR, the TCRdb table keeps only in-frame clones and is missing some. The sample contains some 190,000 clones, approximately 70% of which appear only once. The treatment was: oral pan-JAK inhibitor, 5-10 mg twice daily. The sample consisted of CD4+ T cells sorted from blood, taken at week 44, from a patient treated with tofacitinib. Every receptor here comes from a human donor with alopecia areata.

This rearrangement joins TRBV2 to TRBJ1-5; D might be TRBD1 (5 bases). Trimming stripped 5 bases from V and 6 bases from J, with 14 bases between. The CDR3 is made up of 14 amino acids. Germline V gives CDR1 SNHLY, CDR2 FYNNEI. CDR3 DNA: TGTGCCAGCAGTCTTTTAGGGGCTAGTCAGCCCCAGCATTTT. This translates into CASSLLGASQPQHF.

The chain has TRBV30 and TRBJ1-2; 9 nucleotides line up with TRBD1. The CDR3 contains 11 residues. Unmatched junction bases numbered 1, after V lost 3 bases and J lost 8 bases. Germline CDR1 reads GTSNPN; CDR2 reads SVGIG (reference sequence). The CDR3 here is CAWSGQGGYTF. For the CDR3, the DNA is TGTGCCTGGAGCGGACAGGGGGGCTACACCTTC.

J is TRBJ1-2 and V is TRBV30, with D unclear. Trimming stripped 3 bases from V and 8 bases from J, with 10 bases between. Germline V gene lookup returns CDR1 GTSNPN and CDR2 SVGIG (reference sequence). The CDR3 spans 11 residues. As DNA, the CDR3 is TGTGCCTGGAGGACATTGGGGGGCTACACCTTC. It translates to CAWRTLGGYTF.

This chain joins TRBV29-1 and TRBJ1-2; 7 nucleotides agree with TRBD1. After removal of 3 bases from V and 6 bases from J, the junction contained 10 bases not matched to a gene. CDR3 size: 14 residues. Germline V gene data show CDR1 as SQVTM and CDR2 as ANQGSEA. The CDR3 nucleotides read TGCAGCGTTGATCGGCAGGGGGAATCGAATGGCTACACCTTC. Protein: CSVDRQGESNGYTF. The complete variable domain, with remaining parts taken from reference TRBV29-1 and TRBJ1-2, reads SAVISQKPSRDICQRGTSLTIQCQVDSQVTMMFWYRQQPGQSLTLIATANQGSEATYESGFVIDKFPISRPNLTFSTLTVSNMSPEDSSIYLCSVDRQGESNGYTFGSGTRLTVV.

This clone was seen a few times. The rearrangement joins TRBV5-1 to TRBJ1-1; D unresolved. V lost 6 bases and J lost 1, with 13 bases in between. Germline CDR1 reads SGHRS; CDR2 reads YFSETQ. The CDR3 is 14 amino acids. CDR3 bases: TGCGCCAGCAATCCCACACCAACGAACACTGAAGCTTTCTTT. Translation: CASNPTPTNTEAFF.

CDR3 region: CASSHESYEQYF. The DNA of the CDR3 is TGTGCCAGCAGTCACGAGTCCTACGAGCAGTACTTC. The J gene is TRBJ2-7, the V gene TRBV7-2, with unresolved D. In germline, CDR1 is SGHTA, CDR2 FQGNSA. The V and J ends lost 6 bases and 1 base respectively, with 7 bases between them. This CDR3 has 12 amino acids. The variable domain in full, with the rest retrieved from reference TRBV7-2 and TRBJ2-7, is GAGVSQSPSNKVTEKGKDVELRCDPISGHTALYWYRQSLGQGLEFLIYFQGNSAPDKSGLPSDRFSAERTGGSVSTLTIQRTQQEDSAVYLCASSHESYEQYFGPGTRLTVT.

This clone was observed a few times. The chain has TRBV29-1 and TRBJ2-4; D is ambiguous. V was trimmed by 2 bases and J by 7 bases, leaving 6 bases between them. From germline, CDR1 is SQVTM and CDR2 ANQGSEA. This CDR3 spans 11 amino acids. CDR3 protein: CSVEKANIQYF. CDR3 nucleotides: TGCAGCGTTGAAAAAGCGAACATTCAGTACTTC.

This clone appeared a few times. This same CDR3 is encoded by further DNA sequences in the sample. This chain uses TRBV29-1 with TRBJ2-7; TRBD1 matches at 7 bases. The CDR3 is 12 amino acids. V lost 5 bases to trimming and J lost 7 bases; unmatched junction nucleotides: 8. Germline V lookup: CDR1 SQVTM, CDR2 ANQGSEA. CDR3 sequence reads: CSVRQGVREQYF. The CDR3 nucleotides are TGCAGCGTTCGGCAGGGGGTGAGGGAGCAGTACTTC.

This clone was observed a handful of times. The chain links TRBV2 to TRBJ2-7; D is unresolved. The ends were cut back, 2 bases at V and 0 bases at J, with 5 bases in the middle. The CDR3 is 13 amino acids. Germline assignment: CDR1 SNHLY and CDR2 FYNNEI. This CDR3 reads CASSEQDSYEQYF. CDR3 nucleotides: TGTGCCAGCAGTGAACAGGACTCCTACGAGCAGTACTTC.

The CDR3 here is CASSLTGFEETQYF. The CDR3 DNA sequence: TGTGCCAGCAGCCTTACAGGATTCGAAGAGACCCAGTACTTC. The chain recombines TRBV14 with TRBJ2-5; D perhaps matches TRBD1 (5 bases). The CDR3 is 14 residues long. Germline V gives CDR1 SGHDN, CDR2 FVKESK. V dropped 4 bases and J dropped 3 bases, with 12 bases sitting between them.

The CDR3: CASSSQPLGTEAFF. The CDR3 bases are TGTGCCAGCAGCTCTCAGCCTTTGGGCACTGAAGCTTTCTTT. The chain uses TRBV7-2 and TRBJ1-1; D unclear. The CDR3 loop spans 14 amino acids. The V end lost 4 bases, the J end lost 4 bases, and 13 bases lay between the germline ends. Germline V CDR1 and CDR2: SGHTA, FQGNSA.

As DNA, the CDR3 is TGTGCCAGCAGCTTAGAGGTCCCTGCCGACTATGGCTACACCTTC. Its protein product is CASSLEVPADYGYTF. The chain couples TRBV7-9 to TRBJ1-2; the D is unclear. Trimming left V 1 base short and J 3 bases short, with 12 bases between. Germline-derived CDR1 and CDR2 are SEHNR and FQNEAQ (reference sequence). This CDR3 contains 15 residues.

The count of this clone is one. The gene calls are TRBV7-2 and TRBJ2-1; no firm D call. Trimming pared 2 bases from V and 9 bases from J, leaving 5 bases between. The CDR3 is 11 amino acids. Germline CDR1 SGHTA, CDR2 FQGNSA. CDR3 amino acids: CASSLYGEQFF. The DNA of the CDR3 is TGTGCCAGCAGCTTATATGGTGAGCAGTTCTTC.

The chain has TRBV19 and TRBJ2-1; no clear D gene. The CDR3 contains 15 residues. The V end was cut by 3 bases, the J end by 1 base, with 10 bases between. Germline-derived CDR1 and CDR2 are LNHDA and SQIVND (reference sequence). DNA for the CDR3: TGTGCCAGTAGTATCCCACAAGTTTCCTACAATGAGCAGTTCTTC. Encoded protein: CASSIPQVSYNEQFF.

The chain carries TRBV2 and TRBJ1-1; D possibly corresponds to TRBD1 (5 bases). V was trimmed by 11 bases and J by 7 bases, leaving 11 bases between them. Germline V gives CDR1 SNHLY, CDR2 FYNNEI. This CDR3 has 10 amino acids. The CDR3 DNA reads TGTGCCTGTCGGGACGGTGAAGCTTTCTTT. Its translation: CACRDGEAFF.

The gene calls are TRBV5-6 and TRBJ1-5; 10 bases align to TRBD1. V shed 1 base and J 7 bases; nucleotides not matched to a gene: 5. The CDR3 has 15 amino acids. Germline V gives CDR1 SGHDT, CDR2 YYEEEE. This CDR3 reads CASSLRDRGSQPQHF. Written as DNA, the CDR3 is TGTGCCAGCAGCTTGAGGGACAGGGGAAGCCAGCCCCAGCATTTT.

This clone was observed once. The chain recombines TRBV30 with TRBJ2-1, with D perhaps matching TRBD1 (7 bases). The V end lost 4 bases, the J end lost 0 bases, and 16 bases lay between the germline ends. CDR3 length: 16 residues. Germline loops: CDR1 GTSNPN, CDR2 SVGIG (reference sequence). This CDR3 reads CAWTLRGVVSYNEQFF. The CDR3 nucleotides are TGTGCCTGGACCCTCAGGGGGGTAGTCTCCTACAATGAGCAGTTCTTC.